These 12 T cell receptor beta chains originate from one sample sequenced in a study of CXCR3-negative and CXCR3-positive naive CD8 T cells (dated by TCRdb to the late 2010s). Sequencing instrument: NextSeq 550. The Human TCR Profiling Kit (MiLaboratory) was used to prepare UMI-labeled 5' RACE TRB cDNA libraries. Following reprocessing of the reads by TCRdb, the data hold one row per CDR3 protein sequence and no DNA is available. This sample's records show fewer than 90,000 distinct CDR3 sequences. The ten largest clones take up around 0.53% of the sample. Study-wide conclusions, independent of this receptor: Compared with CXCR3-negative naive cells, CXCR3-positive naive cells had TRB CDR3s with higher hydrophobicity (lower Kidera factor 4), lower energy, and higher strength and volume indices.

No antigens are known for them. Source material: naive CXCR3+ CD8+ T cells from blood. The cell subset or site label on this specimen signifies: CD45RO-CCR7+CD27+CD95- naive CD8+ T cells expressing CXCR3 (TNR3+). The receptor set was obtained from a human donor in good health. Some clones in this sample may be carry-over from other donors' samples.

Here the CDR3 reads CASSSLAGGGLDTQYF. V is TRBV7-8 and J is TRBJ2-3; absent DNA, TCRdb's TRBD2 call cannot be checked. This CDR3 is built from 16 residues. The germline V gene has CDR1 SGHVS and CDR2 FQNEAQ. Full variable domain (outside the CDR3, taken from reference TRBV7-8 and TRBJ2-3): GAGVSQSPRYKVAKRGQDVALRCDPISGHVSLFWYQQALGQGPEFLTYFQNEAQLDKSGLPSDRFFAERPEGSVSTLKIQRTQQEDSAVYLCASSSLAGGGLDTQYFGPGTRLTVL.

The chain links TRBV6-5 to TRBJ1-3; TCRdb names TRBD1, which stays unverified in the absence of DNA. The length of the CDR3 is 15 residues. Germline V gives CDR1 MNHEY, CDR2 SVGAGI. CDR3 residues: CASSHEGDPGNTIYF.

The chain is built from TRBV7-6 and TRBJ2-7; the D call of TRBD1 rests on TCRdb alone, since no DNA is present to check it. Per the germline V gene, CDR1 is SGHVS and CDR2 is FNYEAQ. This CDR3 has 15 amino acids. The CDR3 protein is CASSSQGDGDYEQYF.

The chain carries TRBV5-1 and TRBJ2-1; TCRdb gives TRBD2 as the D gene, but with no DNA this cannot be confirmed. Germline V gene data show CDR1 as SGHRS and CDR2 as YFSETQ. The CDR3 is 17 amino acids. CDR3 in amino acids: CASSLGRMGLAGLEQFF.

V gene TRBV5-1 combines with J gene TRBJ2-1; TCRdb selects TRBD2, and the lack of DNA leaves this call unchecked. Germline values: CDR1 SGHRS, CDR2 YFSETQ. This CDR3 region has 15 residues. The CDR3 here is CASSLITSGGNEQFF.

The chain is built from TRBV28 and TRBJ2-3; TCRdb selects TRBD1, and the lack of DNA leaves this call unchecked. Germline CDR1 is MDHEN and CDR2 is SYDVKM. The CDR3 sequence is 14 residues long. The CDR3 protein is CASSHRGFTDTQYF.

V is TRBV5-1 and J is TRBJ2-4; TCRdb proposes TRBD1, but this gene call is untestable without DNA. The CDR3 runs 17 residues. Germline lookup yields CDR1 SGHRS and CDR2 YFSETQ. The CDR3 here is CASSLGGTALAKNIQYF.

The chain combines TRBV14 with TRBJ2-2; checking the TCRdb D call of TRBD1 is not possible without DNA. Germline CDR1 reads SGHDN; CDR2 reads FVKESK. This CDR3 is built from 14 residues. The CDR3 is CASSQEEGAGELFF. Combining the CDR3 with reference TRBV14 and TRBJ2-2 gives the whole variable domain EAGVTQFPSHSVIEKGQTVTLRCDPISGHDNLYWYRRVMGKEIKFLLHFVKESKQDESGMPNNRFLAERTGGTYSTLKVQPAELEDSGVYFCASSQEEGAGELFFGEGSRLTVL.

The chain recombines TRBV18 with TRBJ2-3; absent DNA, TCRdb's TRBD1 call cannot be checked. The V gene's germline CDR1 is KGHSH and CDR2 LQKENI. The length of the CDR3 is 22 residues. The CDR3 reads CASSPLRTGQGAPSSTTDTQYF.

The gene calls are TRBV5-1 and TRBJ2-7; TCRdb designates TRBD1, a call that cannot be tested without DNA. The CDR3 length is 16 residues. Germline V CDR1 and CDR2: SGHRS, YFSETQ. The CDR3 spells CASSSSNRDVIYEQYF. Full variable domain (rest looked up from reference TRBV5-1 and TRBJ2-7): KAGVTQTPRYLIKTRGQQVTLSCSPISGHRSVSWYQQTPGQGLQFLFEYFSETQRNKGNFPGRFSGRQFSNSRSEMNVSTLELGDSALYLCASSSSNRDVIYEQYFGPGTRLTVT.

The chain joins TRBV7-9 to TRBJ1-1; TCRdb outputs TRBD1, but without DNA this stays unchecked. The CDR3 totals 20 residues. Looked up from germline, CDR1 is SEHNR and CDR2 is FQNEAQ (reference sequence). The CDR3 spells CASSGIAPYGGTVMRTEAFF.

The V gene is TRBV5-1, the J gene TRBJ2-3; the D call from TCRdb, TRBD1, cannot be confirmed without DNA. Germline loops: CDR1 SGHRS, CDR2 YFSETQ. The CDR3 is made up of 13 amino acids. The CDR3 spells CASSTPDADTQYF.